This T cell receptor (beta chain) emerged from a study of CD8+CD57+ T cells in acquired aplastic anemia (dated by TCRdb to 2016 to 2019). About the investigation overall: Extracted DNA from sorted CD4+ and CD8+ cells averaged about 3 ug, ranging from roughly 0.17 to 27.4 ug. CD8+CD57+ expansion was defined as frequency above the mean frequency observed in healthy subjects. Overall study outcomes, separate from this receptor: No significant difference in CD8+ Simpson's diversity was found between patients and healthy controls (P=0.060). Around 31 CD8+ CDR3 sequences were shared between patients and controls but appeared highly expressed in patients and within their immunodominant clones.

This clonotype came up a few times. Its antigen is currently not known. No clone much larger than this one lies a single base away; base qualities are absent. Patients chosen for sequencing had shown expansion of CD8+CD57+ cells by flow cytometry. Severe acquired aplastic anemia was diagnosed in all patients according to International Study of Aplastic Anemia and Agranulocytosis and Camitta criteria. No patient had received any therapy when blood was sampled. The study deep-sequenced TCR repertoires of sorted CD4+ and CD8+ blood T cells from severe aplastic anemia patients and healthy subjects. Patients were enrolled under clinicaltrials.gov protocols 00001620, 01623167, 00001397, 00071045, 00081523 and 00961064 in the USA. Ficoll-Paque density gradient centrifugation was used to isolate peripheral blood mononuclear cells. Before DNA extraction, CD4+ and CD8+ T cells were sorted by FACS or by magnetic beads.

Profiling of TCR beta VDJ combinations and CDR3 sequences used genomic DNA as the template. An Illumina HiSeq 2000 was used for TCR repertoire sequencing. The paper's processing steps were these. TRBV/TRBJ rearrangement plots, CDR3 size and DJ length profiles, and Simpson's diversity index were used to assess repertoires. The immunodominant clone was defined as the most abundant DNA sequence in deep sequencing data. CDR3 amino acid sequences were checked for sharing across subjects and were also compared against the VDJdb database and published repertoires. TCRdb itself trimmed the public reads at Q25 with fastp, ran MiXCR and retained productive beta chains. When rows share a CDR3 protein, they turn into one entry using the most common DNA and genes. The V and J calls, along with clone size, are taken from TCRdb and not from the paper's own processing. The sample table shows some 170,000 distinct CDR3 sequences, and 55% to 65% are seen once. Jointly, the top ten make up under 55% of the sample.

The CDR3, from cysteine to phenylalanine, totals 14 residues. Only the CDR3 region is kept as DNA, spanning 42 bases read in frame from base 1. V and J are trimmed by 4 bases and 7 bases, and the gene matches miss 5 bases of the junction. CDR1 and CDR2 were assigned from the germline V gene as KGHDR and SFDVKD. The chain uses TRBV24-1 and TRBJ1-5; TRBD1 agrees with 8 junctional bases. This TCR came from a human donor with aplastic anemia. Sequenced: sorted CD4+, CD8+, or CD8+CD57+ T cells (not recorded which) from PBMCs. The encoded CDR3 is CATSDAGGGQPQHF. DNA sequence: TGTGCCACCAGTGACGCAGGGGGCGGACAGCCCCAGCATTTT.